This T cell receptor beta chain was captured in a study of T-cell reconstitution after alpha-beta-depleted transplantation in children. Preparing the TCRbeta library involved the use of unique molecular identifiers. TCRdb used MiXCR to reprocess the PCR reads, holding one entry per CDR3 protein. This table has 500,000 to 600,000 distinct CDR3 sequences, 15% to 20% appearing once. This clonotype turned up a few times. The V gene end was trimmed by 4 bases and the J gene end by 2 bases; junction bases not matched to a gene: 8. Germline CDR1 reads SGHAT; CDR2 reads FQNNGV. The CDR3 has 18 amino acids. The input for sequencing was PBMCs from the stem cell graft donor, taken from the stem cell graft. The sequence was collected from a human donor who donated a stem cell graft to a child with acute lymphoblastic leukemia. J is TRBJ2-6 and V is TRBV11-2; TRBD1 agrees at 10 bases. CDR3: CASSWSGTGVTGANVLTF. CDR3 nucleotides: TGTGCCAGCAGCTGGTCCGGGACAGGGGTAACTGGGGCCAACGTCCTGACTTTC.